Below, one T cell receptor (beta chain) is given with its context. This clonotype was recorded many times. The target of this receptor is not known. Base-call qualities are not available, and no considerably larger clone is one nucleotide away. Ophthalmopathy patients had moderately to severely active disease, with a Clinical Activity Score of 3 or more, a NOSPECS grade of 4 or more, and a disease duration of less than 3 months. The study excluded patients with uncontrolled infections, other autoimmune diseases, pregnancy or lactation. Diagnoses were established on the basis of clinical symptoms, serum thyroxine and TRAb, thyroid ultrasound, and orbital computed tomography. PBMCs were separated from roughly 10 ml of fresh peripheral blood using Ficoll-Paque density gradient centrifugation. Total RNA was extracted using Trizol reagent, and RNA quality was assessed on an Agilent 2100 Bioanalyzer. Amplification of TCR beta CDR3 regions was carried out from RNA transcripts. For the first round of RT-PCR on the TCR CDR3, the HTBI primer set was used together with the Qiagen OneStep RT-PCR kit. The libraries were constructed in a second round of multiplex PCR and then size-selected and purified. Sequencing of the libraries was done on an Illumina HiSeq2000 using paired-end 100 bp reads. From the authors' description of their analysis: SOAPnuke was used to process the raw data, removing reads that contained adapters or uncalled bases, had a mean Phred below 15, or lacked an exact match to the constant primer or identifier. High-quality paired reads were merged using COPE v1.2.5, and each unique nucleotide sequence was defined as a clonotype. MiTCR v1.1 was used to align clonotypes to the IMGT TRBV, TRBD and TRBJ reference segments. Only V-J combinations with frequency above 0.0001, covering roughly 99% of repertoires, were analysed. The TCS score was defined as F50 (clonal expansion) divided by E x V (chaos), with BLOSUM62-based TCRdist calculated between CDR3 peptides within each V-J. Welch's t-statistics and random forest reduced around 550 V-J features to roughly 13, which were used in a naive Bayes classifier (R e1071). Through fastp at Q25 and MiXCR, TCRdb rebuilt clones from the public reads, retaining in-frame beta chains. Every CDR3 protein is listed once, alongside the most common genes and DNA of its rows. The V and J calls here are based on TCRdb, not the publication. This sample is represented by some 650,000 distinct CDR3 sequences; about a sixth of them were singletons. In total, the top ten clones hold around 3.3% of the sample.

The germline V gene provides CDR1 SNHLY and CDR2 FYNNEI. From cysteine to phenylalanine, the CDR3 is 13 amino acids long. Here the CDR3 DNA is all that survives: 39 bases in frame from base 1. V is pared back by 5 bases and J by 7 bases, with 12 bases lying between the germline termini. The sample comes from a study of T cells in Graves' hyperthyroidism and ophthalmopathy (dated by TCRdb to between 2017 and 2020). About the study as a whole: Peripheral blood samples were taken at the time of initial diagnosis, prior to any treatment. In addition, the study compared T-cell repertoires in thyroid tissue and in blood from roughly six Graves' hyperthyroidism patients. A discovery cohort of 95 to 100 patients, roughly 45 with Graves' ophthalmopathy and approximately 55 with stable Graves' hyperthyroidism, was used to find distinguishing TCR V-J signatures. The roughly 100 discovery patients were randomly split 7:3 into training and test sets. Prospective prediction of ophthalmopathy was tested in an independent validation cohort of fewer than 20 hyperthyroidism patients and some 17 patients who later progressed to ophthalmopathy. Once sampling was done, hyperthyroidism patients were given methimazole at a starting dose of 30 mg daily, whereas ophthalmopathy patients were given high-dose intravenous methylprednisolone. According to the paper, TCR Vbeta CDR3 sequencing was carried out on 135 peripheral blood samples, which came from more than 40 ophthalmopathy, approximately 72 hyperthyroidism and roughly 17 progressor patients. General conclusions and limits of the study: During validation, the model predicted progression to ophthalmopathy a median of roughly 7.1 months ahead of onset, with almost 71% sensitivity and under 85% specificity. Most expanded thyroid clonotypes (frequency above 0.001) were also detected in blood, a finding suggesting that blood repertoires may reflect thyroid immune responses. No statistical method was used to fix the sample size in advance, and group allocation was not hidden from the investigators. Ophthalmopathy was separated from stable hyperthyroidism by a 13 V-J signature model, with 85% to 90% sensitivity and roughly 84% specificity obtained in cross-validation and 80%/75% obtained in testing.

This clonotype was sampled from a woman aged 40 to 49 with Graves' ophthalmopathy. Specimen: blood. The rearranged chain carries TRBV2 and TRBJ2-1, with a tentative D gene TRBD1 over 6 matching bases. The CDR3 has the sequence CASSSGQFNEQFF. Here is the DNA: TGTGCCAGCAGTTCAGGACAGTTTAATGAGCAGTTCTTC.